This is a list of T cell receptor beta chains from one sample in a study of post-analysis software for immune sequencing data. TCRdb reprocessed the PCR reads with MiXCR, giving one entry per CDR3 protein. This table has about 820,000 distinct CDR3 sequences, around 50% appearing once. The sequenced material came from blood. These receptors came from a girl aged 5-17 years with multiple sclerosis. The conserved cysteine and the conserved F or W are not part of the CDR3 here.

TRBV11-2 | ASSPLGGQDYYEQY
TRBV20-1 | SARDTGTNTEAF
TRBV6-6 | ASSYWASATFFQPQH
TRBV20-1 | SASSDRGGNQPQH
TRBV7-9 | ASSPDLRGVTYEQY
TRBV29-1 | SVGDRRYQETQY
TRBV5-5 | ASSPPHYRAEEQY
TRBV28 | ASSLTKRDPGYNEQF
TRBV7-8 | ASSLVRTLSSGANVLT
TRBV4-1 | ASSALAGNPETQY
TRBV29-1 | SVHQAYNEQF
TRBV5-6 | ASRSGGYTEAF
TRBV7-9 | ASSIRLDLPYNEQF
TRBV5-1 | ASSLDGSSTQY
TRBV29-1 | SVAGQPQETQY
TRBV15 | ATVDENSNQPQH
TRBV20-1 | SAQKLGGGRGFGEQF
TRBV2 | ASILTTADTQY
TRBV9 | ASSVEGRNTYEQY
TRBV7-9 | ASSRSVGTDTQY
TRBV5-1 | ASSRLAGVVEQY
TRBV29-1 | SVEGASGEYSDTQY
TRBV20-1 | SARSLDRTDTQY
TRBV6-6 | ASRISVNEQF
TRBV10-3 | AISEAPGQVFYEQY
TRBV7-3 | ASSLTMGEGTNIQY
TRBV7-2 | ASSLVPRNTEAF
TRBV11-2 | ASKIRGGPYQETQY
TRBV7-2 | ASSLNRGDEKLF
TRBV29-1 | SVQTRQDGAF
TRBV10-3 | AISERDSYEQY
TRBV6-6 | ASSYGGAGAEAF
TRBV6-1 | ATKGQHSNQPQH
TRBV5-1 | ASSLASYTTSYEQY
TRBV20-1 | SARLTGTSNEQF
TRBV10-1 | ASSESGAGADRDTQY
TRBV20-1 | SAADPGDTEAF
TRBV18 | ASSPGNSNTEAF
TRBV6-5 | ASSPITGRVYGYT
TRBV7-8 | ASSLAKRTSYEAF
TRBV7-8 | ASSLFRLNEQF
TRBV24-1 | ATSVSDRAPFNEQF
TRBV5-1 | ASEGAEQQTQY